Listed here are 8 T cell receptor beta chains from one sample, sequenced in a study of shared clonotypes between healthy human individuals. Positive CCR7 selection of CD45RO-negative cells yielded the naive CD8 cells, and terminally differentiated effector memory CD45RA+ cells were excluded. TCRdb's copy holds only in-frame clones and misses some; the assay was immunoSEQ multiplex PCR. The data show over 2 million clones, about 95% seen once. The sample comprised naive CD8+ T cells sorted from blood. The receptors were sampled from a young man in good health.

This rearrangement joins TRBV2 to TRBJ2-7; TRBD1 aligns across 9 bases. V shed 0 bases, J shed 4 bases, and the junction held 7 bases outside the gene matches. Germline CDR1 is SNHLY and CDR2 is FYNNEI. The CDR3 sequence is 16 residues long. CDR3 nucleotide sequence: TGTGCCAGCAGTGAAGCCCACGGGACAGGGAGGTACGAGCAGTACTTC. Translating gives CASSEAHGTGRYEQYF.

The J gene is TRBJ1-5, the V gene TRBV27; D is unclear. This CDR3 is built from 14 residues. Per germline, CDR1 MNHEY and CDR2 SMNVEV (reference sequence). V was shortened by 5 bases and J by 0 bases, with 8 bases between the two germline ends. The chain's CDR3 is CASSPQDSNQPQHF. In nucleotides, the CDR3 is TGTGCCAGCAGTCCCCAAGATAGCAATCAGCCCCAGCATTTT.

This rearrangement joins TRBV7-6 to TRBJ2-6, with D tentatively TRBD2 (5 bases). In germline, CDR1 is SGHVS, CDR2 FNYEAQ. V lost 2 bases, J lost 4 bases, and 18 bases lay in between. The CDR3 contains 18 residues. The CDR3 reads CASSLSELGFSGANVLTF. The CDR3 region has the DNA TGTGCCAGCAGCTTATCGGAACTAGGGTTCTCCGGGGCCAACGTCCTGACTTTC.

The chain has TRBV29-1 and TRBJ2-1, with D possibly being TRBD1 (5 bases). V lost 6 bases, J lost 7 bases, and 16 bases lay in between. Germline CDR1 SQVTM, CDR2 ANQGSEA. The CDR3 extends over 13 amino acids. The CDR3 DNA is TGCAGCGTAGGGTGGGGCCCCGAAAATGAGCAGTTCTTC. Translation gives CSVGWGPENEQFF.

Here the CDR3 DNA reads TGCGCCAGCAGTGACGGGGGGGGGCCGGGGAATGAGCAGTTCTTC. Its protein is CASSDGGGPGNEQFF. The gene calls are TRBV10-1 and TRBJ2-1; the match to TRBD2 covers 8 bases. The V gene end was trimmed by 3 bases and the J gene end by 7 bases; junction bases not matched to a gene: 8. This CDR3 contains 15 residues. Germline CDR1 reads WNHNN; CDR2 reads SYGVQD (reference sequence).

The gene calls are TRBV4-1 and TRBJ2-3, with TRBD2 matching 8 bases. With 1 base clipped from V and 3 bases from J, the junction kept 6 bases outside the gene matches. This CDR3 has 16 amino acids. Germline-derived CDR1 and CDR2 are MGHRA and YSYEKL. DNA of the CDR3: TGCGCCAGCAGCCAAGTTCCCGGACTAGCAACAGATACGCAGTATTTT. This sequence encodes CASSQVPGLATDTQYF.

The CDR3 is CASSRGTVSQETQYF. The CDR3 DNA reads as TGTGCCAGTAGTAGAGGGACAGTCTCCCAAGAGACCCAGTACTTC. The chain carries TRBV19 and TRBJ2-5, with 7 bases fitting TRBD1. With 4 bases clipped from V and 1 base from J, the junction kept 6 bases outside the gene matches. The CDR3 spans 15 residues. Looked up from germline, CDR1 is LNHDA and CDR2 is SQIVND (reference sequence).

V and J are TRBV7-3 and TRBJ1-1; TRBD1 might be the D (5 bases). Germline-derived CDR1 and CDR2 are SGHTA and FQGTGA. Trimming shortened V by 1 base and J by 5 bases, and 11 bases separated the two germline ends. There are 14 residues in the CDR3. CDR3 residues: CASSLMAGSTEAFF. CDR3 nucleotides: TGTGCCAGCAGCTTAATGGCAGGGAGTACTGAAGCTTTCTTT.